These 26 T cell receptor beta chains came from one sample sequenced in a study of monozygotic twins with inflammatory bowel disease. TCRdb reworked the 5' RACE reads into one entry per CDR3 protein, no DNA. This sample's clone table lists around 97,000 distinct CDR3 sequences. Source material: blood. The origin of the receptors is a human donor with ulcerative colitis or Crohn's disease, or a healthy co-twin of an affected twin (not recorded which).

V is TRBV4-3 and J is TRBJ1-4; TCRdb lists TRBD1, though no DNA is available to test this call. CDR3 length: 15 residues. Germline V gene sequence: CDR1 LGHNA, CDR2 YSLEER. The CDR3 sequence: CASSQDFNTGGKLFF.

The chain combines TRBV6-5 with TRBJ2-7; TCRdb gives TRBD1 as the D gene, but with no DNA this cannot be confirmed. CDR1 MNHEY and CDR2 SVGAGI come from the germline V gene. The CDR3 covers 13 residues. CDR3 in amino acids: CASSFDRAYEQYF.

V gene TRBV6-5 combines with J gene TRBJ2-3. This CDR3 is 14 amino acids long. The germline V gene encodes CDR1 MNHEY and CDR2 SVGAGI. CDR3 in amino acids: CASSYSWQTDTQYF.

The chain employs TRBV27 and TRBJ2-5; TCRdb outputs TRBD2, but without DNA this stays unchecked. This CDR3 has 13 residues. The germline gives CDR1 MNHEY, CDR2 SMNVEV (reference sequence). The CDR3 here is CASSYSEGETQYF.

This chain connects TRBV29-1 to TRBJ2-7; TCRdb's D call, TRBD1, is unchecked because there is no DNA. The CDR3 has 16 residues. Germline CDR1 SQVTM, CDR2 ANQGSEA. CDR3 sequence reads: CSVWGAPGQGTYEQYF.

The rearrangement joins TRBV5-4 to TRBJ2-6; TCRdb names TRBD2, which stays unverified in the absence of DNA. CDR3 size: 19 residues. CDR1 and CDR2 (germline): SGHNT, YYREEE (reference sequence). The CDR3 sequence: CASSLGGTSGLFGANVLTF.

The rearrangement links TRBV10-1 to TRBJ2-7. Germline-derived CDR1 and CDR2 are WNHNN and SYGVQD (reference sequence). This CDR3 has 11 amino acids. CDR3 sequence: CASSGGAEQYF.

The rearrangement joins TRBV27 to TRBJ1-2; TCRdb indicates TRBD1, and absent DNA this call remains unverified. CDR1 MNHEY and CDR2 SMNVEV come from the germline V gene (reference sequence). The CDR3 runs to 14 residues. The CDR3 spells CASGRRGPNYGYTF.

The V call is TRBV29-1, the J call TRBJ2-7; TCRdb's assignment of TRBD1 cannot be checked, as there is no DNA. Germline CDR1 is SQVTM and CDR2 is ANQGSEA. CDR3 length: 15 residues. The CDR3 loop is CSAVGGEGAFYEQYF.

The CDR3: CASSLFRDRGNSPLHF. The chain joins TRBV12-3 or TRBV12-4 to TRBJ1-6; the TCRdb D gene call, TRBD1, has no DNA to confirm it. This CDR3 is 16 amino acids long.

V and J are TRBV7-2 and TRBJ1-5; absent DNA, TCRdb's TRBD1 call cannot be checked. Germline V gene sequence: CDR1 SGHTA, CDR2 FQGNSA. This CDR3 comprises 14 residues. CDR3 residues: CASSRGVGDQPQHF.

V gene TRBV27 combines with J gene TRBJ1-1; the TRBD1 assignment by TCRdb is unverifiable without DNA. The CDR3 sequence is 14 residues long. The germline V gene has CDR1 MNHEY and CDR2 SMNVEV (reference sequence). CDR3 protein: CASSPDRGQGEAFF.

This chain links TRBV4-3 with TRBJ2-5; the D call of TRBD2 rests on TCRdb alone, since no DNA is present to check it. CDR1 LGHNA and CDR2 YSLEER come from the germline V gene. The CDR3 is 14 residues long. CDR3 residues: CASSHRVGQETQYF.

V usage is TRBV6-2 or TRBV6-3 and J usage is TRBJ2-1; with no DNA, the TCRdb D assignment of TRBD1 cannot be verified. Germline assignment: CDR1 MNHEY and CDR2 SVGEGT. The CDR3 is 13 amino acids. CDR3 sequence: CASSQAIWDDQFF.

The chain carries TRBV7-2 and TRBJ2-7; TCRdb selects TRBD1, and the lack of DNA leaves this call unchecked. There are 15 residues in the CDR3. Germline CDR1 is SGHTA and CDR2 is FQGNSA. CDR3 in amino acids: CASSLAGQGDYEQYF.

J is TRBJ1-2 and V is TRBV30. This CDR3 has 13 residues. Germline lookup yields CDR1 GTSNPN and CDR2 SVGIG (reference sequence). The chain's CDR3 is CAWNSDRNGRCTF.

The V and J genes are TRBV7-2 and TRBJ1-5; TCRdb picks TRBD1, but there is no DNA to check that call. Per germline, CDR1 SGHTA and CDR2 FQGNSA. This CDR3 spans 14 amino acids. CDR3: CASSNSGFNQPQHF.

The J gene is TRBJ2-1, the V gene TRBV5-1; the TRBD2 assignment by TCRdb is unverifiable without DNA. The CDR3 length is 13 residues. CDR1 is SGHRS, CDR2 YFSETQ, per germline. This CDR3 reads CASRPSGYNEQFF.

The chain is built from TRBV18 and TRBJ1-2; TCRdb lists TRBD1, though no DNA is available to test this call. The CDR3 runs to 14 residues. Germline CDR1 KGHSH, CDR2 LQKENI. This chain's CDR3 is CASSLETGPRGYTF.

The gene calls are TRBV24-1 and TRBJ2-3; TCRdb reports TRBD1, a call that lacks DNA to check it against. The CDR3 is made up of 15 amino acids. Germline loops: CDR1 KGHDR, CDR2 SFDVKD. The CDR3 reads CATSGNRGGPDTQYF.

The chain carries TRBV15 and TRBJ2-5; TCRdb's assignment of TRBD1 cannot be checked, as there is no DNA. Germline V CDR1 and CDR2: LNHNV, YYDKDF (reference sequence). The CDR3 sequence is 15 residues long. The CDR3 loop reads CATSPGGAEMRTQYF.

The chain links TRBV30 to TRBJ2-4; TCRdb picks TRBD1, but there is no DNA to check that call. Germline values: CDR1 GTSNPN, CDR2 SVGIG (reference sequence). This CDR3 is built from 17 residues. CDR3 protein: CAWTMGAGTLAKNIQYF.

The CDR3 loop is CASSPGFTEAFF. The chain links TRBV18 to TRBJ1-1. Germline values: CDR1 KGHSH, CDR2 LQKENI. The CDR3 spans 12 residues.

The chain recombines TRBV7-8 with TRBJ1-5. Germline V gene data show CDR1 as SGHVS and CDR2 as FQNEAQ. The CDR3 spans 15 residues. The CDR3 loop is CASREGRNSNQPQHF.

The rearrangement joins TRBV11-2 to TRBJ2-4; as DNA is missing, the TRBD1 call by TCRdb cannot be tested. The CDR3 is 13 amino acids. From germline, CDR1 is SGHAT and CDR2 FQNNGV. CDR3 residues: CASRHARGNIQYF.

The chain recombines TRBV20-1 with TRBJ2-2. Germline CDR1 reads DFQATT; CDR2 reads SNEGSKA (reference sequence). The CDR3 length is 12 residues. The CDR3 loop is CSARRNTGELFF.